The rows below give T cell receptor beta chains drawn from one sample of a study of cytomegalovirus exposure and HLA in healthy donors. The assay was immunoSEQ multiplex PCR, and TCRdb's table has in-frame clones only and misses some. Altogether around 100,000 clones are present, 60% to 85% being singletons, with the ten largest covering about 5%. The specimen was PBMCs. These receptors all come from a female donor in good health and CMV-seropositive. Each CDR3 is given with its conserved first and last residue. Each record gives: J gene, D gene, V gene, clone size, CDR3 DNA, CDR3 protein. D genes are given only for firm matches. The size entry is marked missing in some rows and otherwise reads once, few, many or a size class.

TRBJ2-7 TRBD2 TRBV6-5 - TGTGCCAGCAGGGGAGGGCTACACTACTACGAGCAGTACTTC CASRGGLHYYEQYF
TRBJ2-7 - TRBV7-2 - TGTGCCAGCAGCTTGCGACGGGGGTCCGCCTACGAGCAGTACTTC CASSLRRGSAYEQYF
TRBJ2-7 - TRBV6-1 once TGTGCCAGCAGTGTGCTGCAGGGCCTCTCGTACGAGCAGTACTTC CASSVLQGLSYEQYF
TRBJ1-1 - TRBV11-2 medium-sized TGTGCCAGCAGCTTAGACACTTATACGAACACTGAAGCTTTCTTT CASSLDTYTNTEAFF
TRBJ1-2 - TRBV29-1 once TGCAGCGTTGGGGGGAGAGGGGAGGGCTATGGCTACACCTTC CSVGGRGEGYGYTF
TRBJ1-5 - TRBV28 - TGTGCCAGCAGTTCCCTGGAGGGGAGCAATCAGCCCCAGCATTTT CASSSLEGSNQPQHF
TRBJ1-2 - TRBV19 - TGTGCCAGTAGTATCCCCCCCGAACTCGGCTACACCTTC CASSIPPELGYTF
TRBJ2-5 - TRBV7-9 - TGTGCCAGCAGCCATATGGTCGGGTACCAAGAGACCCAGTACTTC CASSHMVGYQETQYF
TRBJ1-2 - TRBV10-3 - TGTGCCATCAGTGAGGGTGGGCAGTCCTATGGCTACACCTTC CAISEGGQSYGYTF
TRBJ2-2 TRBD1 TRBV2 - TGTGCCAGCAGTGGGCAGGGGGTCACCGGGGAGCTGTTTTTT CASSGQGVTGELFF